The next 23 T cell receptor beta chains were all read from a single sample in a study of blood T cell repertoires in COVID-19. This table comes from immunoSEQ multiplex PCR, and its TCRdb copy is limited to in-frame clones, with some not included. The sample includes about 240,000 clones, 81% of them seen just once. What was sequenced was peripheral blood. The receptors here all came from an elderly woman with COVID-19, enrolled during active disease.

The V and J genes are TRBV2 and TRBJ1-4, with TRBD1 matching 8 bases. Losses at the gene ends were 4 bases for V and 12 bases for J; bases not matched to a gene: 7. CDR1 and CDR2 from the germline V gene are SNHLY and FYNNEI. The CDR3 loop spans 13 amino acids. The CDR3 DNA reads as TGTGCCAGCAGTGTTTACCAGGGGGCAGAACTGTTTTTT. It translates to CASSVYQGAELFF.

This sequence joins TRBV29-1 and TRBJ2-2, with a possible D match to TRBD1 (6 bases). This CDR3 is 11 amino acids long. Trimming took off 6 bases at V and 7 bases at J, with 9 bases between the two ends. The germline CDR1 and CDR2 sequences are SQVTM and ANQGSEA. The CDR3 bases are TGCAGCGTCACAGGGAACGGGGAGCTGTTTTTT. This codes for CSVTGNGELFF.

The chain combines TRBV7-9 with TRBJ1-2; D is possibly TRBD1 (5 bases). Germline V lookup: CDR1 SEHNR, CDR2 FQNEAQ (reference sequence). Deletions cut 2 bases from V and 7 bases from J, with 14 bases between. The CDR3 is 14 amino acids. CDR3 nucleotides: TGTGCCAGCAGCTTAAGTGGGACTCTGGGTGGCTACACCTTC. Translation gives CASSLSGTLGGYTF.

The chain has TRBV3-1 (or the pseudogene TRBV3-2) and TRBJ2-5; 7 bases line up with TRBD1. Unmatched junction bases numbered 7, after V lost 4 bases and J lost 5 bases. Germline V gene sequence: CDR1 LGHDT, CDR2 YNNKEL (reference sequence). This CDR3 has 14 residues. CDR3 loop: CASSLRQGVETQYF. DNA for the CDR3: TGTGCCAGCAGCCTTAGACAGGGAGTGGAGACCCAGTACTTC.

This clone appeared once. V usage is TRBV11-2 and J usage is TRBJ2-6, with D maybe TRBD1 (5 bases). The CDR3 has 15 amino acids. Germline values: CDR1 SGHAT, CDR2 FQNNGV. V was clipped by 6 bases and J by 0 bases, with 9 bases between them. The CDR3 reads CASRGPSSGANVLTF. CDR3 nucleotides: TGTGCCAGCAGGGGGCCGAGCTCTGGGGCCAACGTCCTGACTTTC.

V and J are TRBV19 and TRBJ2-2, with TRBD2 matching 8 bases. The germline V gene has CDR1 LNHDA and CDR2 SQIVND (reference sequence). There are 14 residues in the CDR3. V lost 7 bases and J lost 6; bases outside the gene matches: 7. The DNA for the CDR3 is TGTGCCAGTACCCACCGGGGGGGCCCCGGGGAGCTGTTTTTT. Protein: CASTHRGGPGELFF.

The chain carries TRBV5-1 and TRBJ2-2; TRBD2 might be the D (6 bases). This CDR3 is 15 amino acids long. Germline values: CDR1 SGHRS, CDR2 YFSETQ. Trimming shortened V by 1 base and J by 5 bases, and 12 bases separated the two germline ends. CDR3 region: CASSLTTSRTGELFF. The CDR3 nucleotides are TGCGCCAGCAGCTTGACTACTAGCCGAACCGGGGAGCTGTTTTTT.

The chain combines TRBV18 with TRBJ1-3; TRBD1 matches at 9 bases. Germline-derived CDR1 and CDR2 are KGHSH and LQKENI. The junction had 7 bases not matched to a gene; V was cut back by 0 bases and J by 1 base. The CDR3 is 18 residues long. The CDR3 protein is CASSPPGQGLRSGNTIYF. DNA of the CDR3: TGTGCCAGCTCACCACCGGGACAGGGTCTTAGATCTGGAAACACCATATATTTT. Full variable domain (remainder filled in from reference TRBV18 and TRBJ1-3): NAGVMQNPRHLVRRRGQEARLRCSPMKGHSHVYWYRQLPEEGLKFMVYLQKENIIDESGMPKERFSAEFPKEGPSILRIQQVVRGDSAAYFCASSPPGQGLRSGNTIYFGEGSWLTVV.

The V call is TRBV7-9, the J call TRBJ2-1, with 10 positions matching TRBD2. Germline values: CDR1 SEHNR, CDR2 FQNEAQ (reference sequence). With V trimmed by 3 bases and J by 6 bases, 5 bases remained unmatched. This CDR3 is 15 amino acids long. The CDR3 here is CASSFVLAGVNEQFF. CDR3 coding DNA: TGTGCCAGCAGCTTCGTCCTAGCGGGAGTCAATGAGCAGTTCTTC.

V gene TRBV5-4 combines with J gene TRBJ1-6; 7 nucleotides line up with TRBD1. The CDR3 runs 15 residues. Per the germline V gene, CDR1 is SGHNT and CDR2 is YYREEE (reference sequence). V lost 4 bases, J lost 11 bases, and 12 bases stayed unmatched. The CDR3 DNA reads as TGTGCCAGCAGCCGGGGGGGAGGGGGCATGGCACCCCTCCACTTT. Translating it yields CASSRGGGGMAPLHF.

With respect to this clone: One end of the junction does not line up with germline, which may come from a read error. The chain carries TRBV10-3 and TRBJ1-1; TRBD1 aligns across 9 bases. The CDR3 has 14 amino acids. The germline V gene has CDR1 ENHRY and CDR2 SYGVKD. CDR3 bases: TGTGCCACCAGTCCCGGGACAGGGTATACTGAAGCTTTCTTT. It translates to CATSPGTGYTEAFF.

The rearrangement uses TRBV28 and TRBJ1-4; 7 bases map to TRBD1. Germline-derived CDR1 and CDR2 are MDHEN and SYDVKM. The CDR3 is 15 amino acids. The V gene end was trimmed by 6 bases and the J gene end by 3 bases; junction bases not matched to a gene: 7. Written as DNA, the CDR3 is TGTGCCAGCAGCCTCAGGGGGGCAGCTAATGAAAAACTGTTTTTT. Its protein product is CASSLRGAANEKLFF.

The V and J genes are TRBV2 and TRBJ2-7; maybe TRBD2 (5 bases). V was cut by 8 bases and J by 7 bases, with 18 bases left in between. Germline lookup yields CDR1 SNHLY and CDR2 FYNNEI. This CDR3 region has 13 residues. CDR3 sequence: CASCQIPGGEQYF. Written as DNA, the CDR3 is TGTGCCAGCTGTCAGATTCCAGGCGGGGAGCAGTACTTC.

The genes are TRBV7-3 and TRBJ2-2; weak D call: TRBD2 (5 bases). CDR1 and CDR2 (germline): SGHTA, FQGTGA. The length of the CDR3 is 13 residues. V was trimmed by 6 bases and J by 7 bases, leaving 12 bases between them. CDR3 in DNA: TGTGCCAGCAGTTTTAGCGTCGGCGGGGAGCTGTTTTTT. Protein sequence: CASSFSVGGELFF.

This chain joins TRBV6-5 and TRBJ1-1; D ambiguous. Looked up from germline, CDR1 is MNHEY and CDR2 is SVGAGI. V was shortened by 6 bases and J by 0 bases, with 11 bases between the two germline ends. There are 14 residues in the CDR3. The DNA for the CDR3 is TGTGCCAGCAGCGCCTTGGCCGTGAACACTGAAGCTTTCTTT. Translated, it gives CASSALAVNTEAFF.

This clone has only a few counts. Other nucleotide sequences in the sample specify the same CDR3. The chain has TRBV5-1 and TRBJ1-1, with TRBD1 identical over 8 bases. V lost 3 bases and J lost 5; bases outside the gene matches: 3. The CDR3 loop spans 13 amino acids. Germline V CDR1 and CDR2: SGHRS, YFSETQ. The CDR3 bases are TGCGCCAGCAGCTCTCAGGGGGCTACTGAAGCTTTCTTT. Translating it yields CASSSQGATEAFF.

This clone was counted between two and nine times. V and J are TRBV30 and TRBJ1-3, with 8 positions matching TRBD1. Per the germline V gene, CDR1 is GTSNPN and CDR2 is SVGIG (reference sequence). V shed 0 bases and J 6 bases; nucleotides not matched to a gene: 4. The CDR3 is made up of 14 amino acids. CDR3: CAWSVQGGANTIYF. In nucleotides, the CDR3 is TGTGCCTGGAGTGTACAGGGGGGAGCAAACACCATATATTTT.

The chain recombines TRBV7-2 with TRBJ1-1; 8 bases line up with TRBD1. Trimming cost V 2 bases and J 5 bases; bases outside gene matches: 7. The CDR3 runs to 15 residues. Germline V lookup: CDR1 SGHTA, CDR2 FQGNSA. CDR3 sequence: CASSLRGRGLTEAFF. The CDR3 DNA is TGTGCCAGCAGCTTAAGGGGCAGGGGGCTTACTGAAGCTTTCTTT. Looking up the rest from reference TRBV7-2 and TRBJ1-1 gives the full variable domain: GAGVSQSPSNKVTEKGKDVELRCDPISGHTALYWYRQSLGQGLEFLIYFQGNSAPDKSGLPSDRFSAERTGGSVSTLTIQRTQQEDSAVYLCASSLRGRGLTEAFFGQGTRLTVV.

V gene TRBV12-3 or TRBV12-4 combines with J gene TRBJ1-1; D not certain. The CDR3 covers 13 residues. V was cut by 6 bases and J by 4 bases, with 12 bases left in between. This chain's CDR3 is CASSPQVGTEAFF. The CDR3 DNA reads TGTGCCAGCAGCCCTCAGGTTGGCACTGAAGCTTTCTTT.

The chain employs TRBV29-1 and TRBJ1-2, with 7 positions matching TRBD1. The V segment lost 4 bases and the J segment 5 bases; nucleotides outside the gene matches: 7. The CDR3 spans 13 residues. Germline V gene sequence: CDR1 SQVTM, CDR2 ANQGSEA. CDR3 coding DNA: TGCAGCGTTGCCCCGGGACAGAGATATGGCTACACCTTC. It encodes CSVAPGQRYGYTF.

The chain combines TRBV3-1 (or the pseudogene TRBV3-2) with TRBJ1-2; 10 nucleotides agree with TRBD1. CDR1 is LGHDT, CDR2 YNNKEL, per germline (reference sequence). CDR3 length: 13 residues. J was trimmed by 8 bases and V by 3 bases; bases with no gene match: 3. CDR3 protein: CASSQGQGSGYTF. CDR3 sequence (DNA): TGTGCCAGCAGCCAGGGACAGGGGAGCGGCTACACCTTC.

V gene TRBV7-9 combines with J gene TRBJ2-2; 7 bases are a match to TRBD1. This CDR3 is 14 amino acids long. Germline lookup yields CDR1 SEHNR and CDR2 FQNEAQ (reference sequence). Trimming at V came to 5 bases and at J to 0 bases, leaving 0 bases not matched to a gene. CDR3 nucleotides: TGTGCCAGCAGCGGGACAGCGAACACCGGGGAGCTGTTTTTT. The encoded protein is CASSGTANTGELFF.

The V gene is TRBV25-1, the J gene TRBJ2-2, with 7 bases aligning to TRBD2. Germline V CDR1 and CDR2: MGHDK, SYGVNS. The CDR3 runs to 15 residues. With V trimmed by 6 bases and J by 6 bases, 10 bases remained unmatched. The CDR3 coding sequence is TGTGCCAGCAGCCCGTCCCGGGCGGGGGCCGGGGAGCTGTTTTTT. Translation: CASSPSRAGAGELFF. Filled out from reference TRBV25-1 and TRBJ2-2, the complete variable domain reads EADIYQTPRYLVIGTGKKITLECSQTMGHDKMYWYQQDPGMELHLIHYSYGVNSTEKGDLSSESTVSRIRTEHFPLTLESARPSHTSQYLCASSPSRAGAGELFFGEGSRLTVL.